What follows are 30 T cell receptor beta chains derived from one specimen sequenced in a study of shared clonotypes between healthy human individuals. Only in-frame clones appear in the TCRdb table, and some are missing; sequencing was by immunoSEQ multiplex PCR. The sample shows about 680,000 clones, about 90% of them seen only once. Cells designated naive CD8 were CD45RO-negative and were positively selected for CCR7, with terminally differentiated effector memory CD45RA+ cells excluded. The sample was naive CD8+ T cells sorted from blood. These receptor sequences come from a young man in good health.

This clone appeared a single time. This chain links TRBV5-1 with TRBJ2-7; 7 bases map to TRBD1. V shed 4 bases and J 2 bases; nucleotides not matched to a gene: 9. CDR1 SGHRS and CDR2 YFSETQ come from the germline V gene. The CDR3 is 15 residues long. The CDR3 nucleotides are TGCGCCAGCAGCACCTTGACAGGGAGTACCTACGAGCAGTACTTC. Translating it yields CASSTLTGSTYEQYF.

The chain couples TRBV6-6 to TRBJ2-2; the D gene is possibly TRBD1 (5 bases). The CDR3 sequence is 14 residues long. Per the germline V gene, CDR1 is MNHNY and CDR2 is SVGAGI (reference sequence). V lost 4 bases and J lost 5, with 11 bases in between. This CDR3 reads CASSLYRGTGELFF. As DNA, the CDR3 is TGTGCCAGCAGTTTGTATAGGGGTACCGGGGAGCTGTTTTTT.

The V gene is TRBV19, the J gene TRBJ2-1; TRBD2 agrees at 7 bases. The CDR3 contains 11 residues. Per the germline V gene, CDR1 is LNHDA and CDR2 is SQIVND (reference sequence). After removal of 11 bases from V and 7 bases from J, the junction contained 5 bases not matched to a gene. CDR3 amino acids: CAAGEENEQFF. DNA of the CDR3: TGTGCCGCGGGAGAGGAAAATGAGCAGTTCTTC.

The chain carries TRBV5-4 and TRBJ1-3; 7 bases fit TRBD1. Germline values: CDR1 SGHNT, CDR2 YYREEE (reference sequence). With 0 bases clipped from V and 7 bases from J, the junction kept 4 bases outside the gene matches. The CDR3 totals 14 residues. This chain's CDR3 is CASSLDRGGNTIYF. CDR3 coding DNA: TGTGCCAGCAGCTTGGACAGGGGTGGCAACACCATATATTTT.

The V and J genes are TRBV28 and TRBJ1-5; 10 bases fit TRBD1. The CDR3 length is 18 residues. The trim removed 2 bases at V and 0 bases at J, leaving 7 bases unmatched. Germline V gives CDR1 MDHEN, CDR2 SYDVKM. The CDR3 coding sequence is TGTGCCAGCAGTTTAGGGACAGGGGCGACCTTTAGCAATCAGCCCCAGCATTTT. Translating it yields CASSLGTGATFSNQPQHF.

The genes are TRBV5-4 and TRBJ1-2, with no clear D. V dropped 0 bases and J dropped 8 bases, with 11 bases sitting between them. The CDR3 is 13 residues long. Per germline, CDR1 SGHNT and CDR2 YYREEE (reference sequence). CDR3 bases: TGTGCCAGCAGCTTGGGCAGTTTGGAGGGCTACACCTTC. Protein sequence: CASSLGSLEGYTF.

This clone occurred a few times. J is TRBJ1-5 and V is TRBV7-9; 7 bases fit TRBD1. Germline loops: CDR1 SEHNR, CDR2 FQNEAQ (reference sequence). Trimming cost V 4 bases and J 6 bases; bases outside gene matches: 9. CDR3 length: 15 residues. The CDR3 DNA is TGTGCCAGCAGCTCCACAGGGGAGGCGAGTCAGCCCCAGCATTTT. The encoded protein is CASSSTGEASQPQHF.

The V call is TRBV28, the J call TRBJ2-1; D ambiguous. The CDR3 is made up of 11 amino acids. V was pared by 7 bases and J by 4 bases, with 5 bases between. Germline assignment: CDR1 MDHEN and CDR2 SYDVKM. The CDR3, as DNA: TGTGCCAGCAAGGAATACAATGAGCAGTTCTTC. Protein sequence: CASKEYNEQFF.

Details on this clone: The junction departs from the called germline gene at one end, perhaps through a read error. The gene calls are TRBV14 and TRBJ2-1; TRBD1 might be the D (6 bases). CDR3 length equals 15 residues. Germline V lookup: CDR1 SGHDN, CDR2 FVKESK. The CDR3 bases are TGTGCCAGCAGCCAAATCACAGGGCTTTACATTGAGCAGTTCTTC. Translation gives CASSQITGLYIEQFF.

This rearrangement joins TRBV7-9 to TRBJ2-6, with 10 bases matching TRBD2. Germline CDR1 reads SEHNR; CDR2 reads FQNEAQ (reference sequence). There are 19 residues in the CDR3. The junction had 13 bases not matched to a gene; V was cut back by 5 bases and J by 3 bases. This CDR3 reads CASSPTSGTGVFGANVLTF. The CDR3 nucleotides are TGTGCCAGCAGCCCCACTAGCGGGACGGGGGTATTTGGGGCCAACGTCCTGACTTTC.

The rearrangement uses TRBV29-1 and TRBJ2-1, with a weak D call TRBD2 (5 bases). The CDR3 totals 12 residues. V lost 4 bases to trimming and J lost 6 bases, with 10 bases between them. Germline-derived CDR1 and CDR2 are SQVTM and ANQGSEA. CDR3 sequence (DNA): TGCAGCGTTGTTCCGGGGAGCAATGAGCAGTTCTTC. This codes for CSVVPGSNEQFF.

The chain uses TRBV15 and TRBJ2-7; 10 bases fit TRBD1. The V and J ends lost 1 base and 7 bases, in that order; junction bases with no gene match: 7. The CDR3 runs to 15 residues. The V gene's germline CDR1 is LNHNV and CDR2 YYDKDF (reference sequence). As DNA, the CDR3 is TGTGCCACCAGCAGAGTTGGGACAGGGGACTGGGAGCAGTACTTC. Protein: CATSRVGTGDWEQYF.

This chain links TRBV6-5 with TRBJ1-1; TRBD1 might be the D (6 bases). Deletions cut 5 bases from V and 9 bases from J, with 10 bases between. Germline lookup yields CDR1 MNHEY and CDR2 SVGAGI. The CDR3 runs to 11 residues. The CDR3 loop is CASSTRGKAFF. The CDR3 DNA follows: TGTGCCAGCAGTACCAGGGGTAAAGCTTTCTTT.

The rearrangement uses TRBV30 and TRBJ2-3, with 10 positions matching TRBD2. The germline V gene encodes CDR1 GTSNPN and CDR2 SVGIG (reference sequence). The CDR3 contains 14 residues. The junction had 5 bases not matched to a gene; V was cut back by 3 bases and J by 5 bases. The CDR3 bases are TGTGCCTGGAGCGCTAGCGGGAGTGTAGATACGCAGTATTTT. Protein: CAWSASGSVDTQYF.

The CDR3 DNA follows: TGCGCCAGCAGCTTAGGACAGGGGGAGGTTACCTACAATGAGCAGTTCTTC. It translates to CASSLGQGEVTYNEQFF. The chain joins TRBV5-1 to TRBJ2-1; 10 nucleotides agree with TRBD1. Germline CDR1 is SGHRS and CDR2 is YFSETQ. With 2 bases clipped from V and 2 bases from J, the junction kept 7 bases outside the gene matches. This CDR3 comprises 17 residues.

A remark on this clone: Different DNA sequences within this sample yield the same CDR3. In DNA, the CDR3 is TGTGCCAGCAGCTTGGGGACTAGCAGTTACGAGCAGTACTTC. This sequence encodes CASSLGTSSYEQYF. J is TRBJ2-7 and V is TRBV7-6; 9 positions agree with TRBD2. Germline V gene lookup returns CDR1 SGHVS and CDR2 FNYEAQ. This CDR3 contains 14 residues. J gave up 4 bases and V 3 bases, and 4 bases lay outside the gene matches. The full variable domain, in which reference TRBV7-6 and TRBJ2-7 provide the parts outside the CDR3, is GAGVSQSPRYKVTKRGQDVALRCDPISGHVSLYWYRQALGQGPEFLTYFNYEAQQDKSGLPNDRFSAERPEGSISTLTIQRTEQRDSAMYRCASSLGTSSYEQYFGPGTRLTVT.

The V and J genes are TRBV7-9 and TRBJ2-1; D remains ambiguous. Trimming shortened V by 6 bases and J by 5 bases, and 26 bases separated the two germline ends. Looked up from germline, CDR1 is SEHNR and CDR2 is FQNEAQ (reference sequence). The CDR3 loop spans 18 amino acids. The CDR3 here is CASSPAVVAGEGNNEQFF. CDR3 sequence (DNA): TGTGCCAGCAGTCCCGCTGTTGTAGCTGGAGAAGGGAACAATGAGCAGTTCTTC.

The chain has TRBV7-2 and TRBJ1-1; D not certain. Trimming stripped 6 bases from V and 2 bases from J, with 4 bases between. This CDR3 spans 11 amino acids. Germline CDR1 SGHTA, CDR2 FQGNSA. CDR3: CASRNNTEAFF. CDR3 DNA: TGTGCCAGCAGAAATAACACTGAAGCTTTCTTT.

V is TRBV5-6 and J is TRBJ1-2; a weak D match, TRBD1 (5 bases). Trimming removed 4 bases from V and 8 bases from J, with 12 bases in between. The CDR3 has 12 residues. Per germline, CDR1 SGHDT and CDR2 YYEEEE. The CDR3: CASSATEGGYTF. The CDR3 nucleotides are TGTGCCAGCAGCGCGACAGAAGGCGGCTACACCTTC.

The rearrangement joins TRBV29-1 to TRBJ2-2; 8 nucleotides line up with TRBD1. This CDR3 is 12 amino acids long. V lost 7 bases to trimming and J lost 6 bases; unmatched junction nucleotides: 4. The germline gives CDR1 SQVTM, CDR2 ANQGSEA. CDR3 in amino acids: CSAMTGAGELFF. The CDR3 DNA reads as TGCAGCGCCATGACAGGGGCCGGGGAGCTGTTTTTT.

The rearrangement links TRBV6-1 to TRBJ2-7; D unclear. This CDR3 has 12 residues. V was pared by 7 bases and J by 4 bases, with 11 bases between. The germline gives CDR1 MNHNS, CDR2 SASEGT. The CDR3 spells CASKGIGYEQYF. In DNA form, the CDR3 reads TGTGCCAGCAAGGGTATTGGTTACGAGCAGTACTTC.

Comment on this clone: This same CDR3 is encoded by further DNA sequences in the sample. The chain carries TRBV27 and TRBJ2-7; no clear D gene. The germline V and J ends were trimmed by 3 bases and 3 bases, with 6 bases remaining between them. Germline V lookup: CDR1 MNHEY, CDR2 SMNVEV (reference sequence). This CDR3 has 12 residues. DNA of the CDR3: TGTGCCAGCAGTTTTGACGGCTACGAGCAGTACTTC. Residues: CASSFDGYEQYF.

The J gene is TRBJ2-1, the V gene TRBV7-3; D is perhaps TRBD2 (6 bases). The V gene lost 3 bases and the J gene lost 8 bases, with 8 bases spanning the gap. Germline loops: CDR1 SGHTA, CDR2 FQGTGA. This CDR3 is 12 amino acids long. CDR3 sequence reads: CASSLGGHEQFF. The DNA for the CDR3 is TGTGCCAGCAGCTTGGGAGGTCATGAGCAGTTCTTC.

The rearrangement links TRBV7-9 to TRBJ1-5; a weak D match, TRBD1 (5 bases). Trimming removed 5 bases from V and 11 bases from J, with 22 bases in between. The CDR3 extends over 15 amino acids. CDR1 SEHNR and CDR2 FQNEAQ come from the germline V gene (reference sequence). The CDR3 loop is CASSPGTAPAESQHF. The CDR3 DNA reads TGTGCCAGCAGCCCCGGGACCGCCCCCGCGGAGTCCCAGCATTTT.

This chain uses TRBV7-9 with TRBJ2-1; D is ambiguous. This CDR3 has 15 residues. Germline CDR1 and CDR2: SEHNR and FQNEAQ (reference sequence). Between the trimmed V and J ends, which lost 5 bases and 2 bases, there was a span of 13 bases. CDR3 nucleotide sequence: TGTGCCAGCAGCCCGATCGGGCCGACCTACAATGAGCAGTTCTTC. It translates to CASSPIGPTYNEQFF.

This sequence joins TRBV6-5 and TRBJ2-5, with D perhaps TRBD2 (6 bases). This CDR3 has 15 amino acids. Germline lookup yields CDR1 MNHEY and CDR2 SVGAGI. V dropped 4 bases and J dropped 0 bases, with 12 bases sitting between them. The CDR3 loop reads CASSSRGLHQETQYF. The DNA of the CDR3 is TGTGCCAGCAGTTCTCGGGGACTCCACCAAGAGACCCAGTACTTC.

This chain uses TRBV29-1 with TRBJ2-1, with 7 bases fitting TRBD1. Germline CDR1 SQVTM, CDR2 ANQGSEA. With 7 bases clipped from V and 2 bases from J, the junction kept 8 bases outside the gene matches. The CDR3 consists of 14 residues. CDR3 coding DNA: TGCAGCGCCACGGGACAGCGGACCTACAATGAGCAGTTCTTC. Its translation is CSATGQRTYNEQFF.

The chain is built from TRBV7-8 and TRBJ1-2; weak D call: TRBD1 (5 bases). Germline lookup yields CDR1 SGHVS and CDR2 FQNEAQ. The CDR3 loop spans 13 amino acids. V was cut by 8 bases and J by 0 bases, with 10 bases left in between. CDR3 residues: CASGATANYGYTF. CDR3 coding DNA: TGTGCCAGCGGGGCGACAGCTAACTATGGCTACACCTTC.

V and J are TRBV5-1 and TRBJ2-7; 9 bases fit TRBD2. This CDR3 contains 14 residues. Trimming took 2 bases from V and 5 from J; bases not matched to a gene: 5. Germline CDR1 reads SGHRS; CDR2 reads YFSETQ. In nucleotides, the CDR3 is TGCGCCAGCAGCTTCCGGACTAGCGATGACGAGCAGTACTTC. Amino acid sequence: CASSFRTSDDEQYF.

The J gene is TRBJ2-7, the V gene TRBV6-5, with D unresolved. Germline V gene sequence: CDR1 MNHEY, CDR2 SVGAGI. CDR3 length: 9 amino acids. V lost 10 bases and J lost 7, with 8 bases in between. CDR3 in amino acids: CATLREQYF. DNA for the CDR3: TGTGCCACATTAAGGGAGCAGTACTTC.